The sequence of this TCR beta chain was determined in a study of T cell repertoires in ileal Crohn's disease (dated by TCRdb to between 2017 and 2020). Looking at the study overall: At the time of surgery, 30% to 45% of patients were active smokers, and the median duration of disease was approximately eight years. TCR repertoire analysis was done in 50 to 70 Crohn's disease patients from a prospective multicentre cohort. Roughly half of the patients were given postoperative therapy, with 15 to 20 on anti-TNF agents and about a dozen on thiopurines. Every patient underwent surgery because of a complication, which was stricturing disease in around 60% of cases and penetrating disease in about 39%. The study was conducted in parallel with a multicentre cohort that was designed to identify predictors of early endoscopic recurrence following ileocolonic resection. A total of some 150 mucosal samples from 57 patients were sequenced, collected from several sites on the surgical specimen and at postoperative endoscopy. Endoscopic postoperative recurrence was defined as a Rutgeerts score above i0. The study at large found these results: Only a subgroup of patients, of unstated size, had their mucosal CD4 and CD8 T cells sorted and sequenced. A significantly higher proportion of clonal expansions was observed in active smokers at surgery than in non-smokers (roughly 24% vs 19%, p=0.02). Higher percentages of high-frequency clones at the time of surgery were linked to endoscopic recurrence, and every patient with clonality above 26.8% (18/57) had recurrence. Compared with CD4 T cells, sorted CD8 T cells held more high-frequency clones, which suggests that the mucosal expansions were mostly CD8.

For commercial TCRB immunosequencing, approximately 460 nanograms of biopsy DNA were submitted for each sample. Adaptive Biotechnology amplified CDR3 regions from genomic DNA with a two-step multiplex PCR that controlled for amplification bias. The first PCR used primers for every V and J gene segment; the second PCR added barcodes and Illumina adapters. CDR3 libraries were sequenced using an Illumina instrument. On the study's bioinformatics: The analysis used both the pipelines supplied by the vendor and custom analysis of the raw data in R/Bioconductor with R version 3.3.0. Clonality, which ranges from 0 to 1, was calculated as the inverse of the normalised Shannon entropy across all productive clones. High-frequency clones were defined as the share of the repertoire taken up by the top 100 clones, keeping only clones that passed a 95% confidence test. Repertoire diversity was measured with the Simpson index, and overlap between samples was measured with the Morisita-Horn index. Not all clones reach the TCRdb copy of this immuneACCESS table, which keeps in-frame sequences only. Checked studies attribute under half of the gap to unresolved V genes and leave the rest unexplained. The DNA gave D and trimming, while V, J and clone size come from that table. This sample comprises over 3,500 clones, roughly 74% of them detected only once. The ten largest clonotypes hold 20% to 25% of the sample.

From the cysteine up to the phenylalanine, the CDR3 has a length of 15 residues. Just the 45-base CDR3 DNA is kept, in frame starting at base 1. Relative to germline, V is 6 bases shorter and J is 3 bases shorter, with 18 bases between their ends. Reading the germline V gene gives CDR1 MNHEY and CDR2 SVGAGI. To be eligible, patients had to be adults with ileal or ileocolonic Crohn's disease and an indication for ileocolonic resection. Before DNA extraction, whole ileal mucosal biopsies were kept frozen at -80 degrees C. A TRizol-based method was used to extract genomic DNA from the frozen whole biopsies, and the DNA was quantified with a NanoDrop 2000 spectrophotometer. Notes on this clone: This clone's antigen is unknown. Base-call qualities are not available, and no considerably larger clone is one nucleotide away.

The clonotype comes from an adult with Crohn's disease. Source material: ileal tissue. The rearrangement combines TRBV6-5 with TRBJ2-7; a tentative D match to TRBD1 spans 5 bases. The DNA is TGTGCCAGCAGCCTATTGCAGGGCGCTTACTACGAGCAGTACTTC. Its product reads: CASSLLQGAYYEQYF.